This T cell receptor (beta chain) was recorded in a study of CD8 T cells in Susac syndrome. Study-level points and caveats: The total CD8+ repertoires contained around 15 Susac-specific public clones, and the CD8+ TEMRA repertoires contained five. Regarding the TCR sequencing and HLA analysis, the study admitted that a relatively small number of individuals were involved. Expansion of Susac CD8+ clones peaked in TEMRA cells and in active patients.

The authors reverse transcribed roughly 0.5 to 1 ug RNA with random hexamers. TCRdb reprocessed the immunoSEQ multiplex PCR reads with MiXCR, giving one entry per CDR3 protein. The sample yields approximately 54,000 distinct CDR3 sequences, 95% seen once. On this clonotype: No antigen is known for it.

Per germline, CDR1 DFQATT and CDR2 SNEGSKA (reference sequence). Between the trimmed V and J ends, which lost 5 bases and 2 bases, there was a span of 10 bases. The CDR3 extends over 13 amino acids. Sequenced sample: CD8+ T cells from PBMCs. The receptor's source is a human donor with Susac syndrome. The rearrangement uses TRBV20-1 and TRBJ2-1; unclear D gene. This CDR3 is CSAPSVPYNEQFF. The CDR3 DNA reads TGCAGTGCTCCATCGGTTCCCTACAATGAGCAGTTCTTC.